Listed below are T cell receptor beta chains from one sample, sequenced in a study of T cells in Graves' hyperthyroidism and ophthalmopathy. From the multiplex PCR reads, TCRdb called clonotypes with MiXCR, one entry per CDR3 protein. This table holds about 96,000 distinct CDR3 sequences, around 50% found once. The sequenced material came from blood. The receptors derive from a woman aged 35 to 49 with Graves' hyperthyroidism. The CDR3 runs from the conserved cysteine through the conserved F or W. The D gene is left open where the match is weak. Clone size is given for some rows only: seen once, a few or many times, or a class if the clone is expanded.

v_gene: TRBV7-2; abundance: few; d_gene: TRBD2; j_gene: TRBJ2-7; CDR3nt: TGTGCCAGCAGCTTGGCCGGGACTAGCGGGAGAGAGCAGTACTTC; CDR3aa: CASSLAGTSGREQYF
v_gene: TRBV7-2; abundance: .; d_gene: .; j_gene: TRBJ2-5; CDR3nt: TGTGCCAGCAGCTTGTCACGCGGGACAGCTAGCGGGACCCAGTACTTC; CDR3aa: CASSLSRGTASGTQYF
v_gene: TRBV7-9; abundance: .; d_gene: .; j_gene: TRBJ2-7; CDR3nt: TGTGCCAGCAGCTTAGCTATAGGGACGGAAGAGCAGTACTTC; CDR3aa: CASSLAIGTEEQYF
v_gene: TRBV27; abundance: few; d_gene: .; j_gene: TRBJ2-7; CDR3nt: TGTGCCAGCAGTTCTGACTCCTACGAGCAGTACTTC; CDR3aa: CASSSDSYEQYF
v_gene: TRBV7-2; abundance: many; d_gene: TRBD1; j_gene: TRBJ2-7; CDR3nt: TGTGCCAGCAGCCCCGGGACAGGGAGCTCCTACGAGCAGTACTTC; CDR3aa: CASSPGTGSSYEQYF
v_gene: TRBV20-1; abundance: .; d_gene: .; j_gene: TRBJ1-5; CDR3nt: TGCAGTGCTGCCGGGGGATCTCAGCCCCAGCATTTT; CDR3aa: CSAAGGSQPQHF
v_gene: TRBV25-1; abundance: .; d_gene: TRBD2; j_gene: TRBJ2-7; CDR3nt: TGTGCCAGCAGGGGCGGGGGCTACGAGCAGTACTTC; CDR3aa: CASRGGGYEQYF
v_gene: TRBV9; abundance: .; d_gene: .; j_gene: TRBJ1-2; CDR3nt: TGCGCCAGCAGTCCGACGGTCCTTTATAGCTACACCTTC; CDR3aa: CASSPTVLYSYTF
v_gene: TRBV7-3; abundance: many; d_gene: TRBD2; j_gene: TRBJ2-2; CDR3nt: TGTGCCAGCAGCTCGCCAGCGGGAGGGACGAACACCGGGGAGCTGTTTTTT; CDR3aa: CASSSPAGGTNTGELFF
v_gene: TRBV7-9; abundance: .; d_gene: TRBD1; j_gene: TRBJ2-5; CDR3nt: TGTGCCAGCAGCGGACAGGGCCATGAGACCCAGTACTTC; CDR3aa: CASSGQGHETQYF